The table lists the clone carrying this TCR beta chain with many counts. Antigen: not known. Thyroid ultrasound, orbital computed tomography, TRAb, serum thyroxine and clinical symptoms formed the basis of diagnosis. A roughly 10 ml volume of fresh peripheral blood provided the PBMCs. This sample is part of a study of Graves' ophthalmopathy and Graves' hyperthyroidism. Study-level findings and limits: With about 71% sensitivity and 72.22% specificity, the model predicted ophthalmopathy progression. Discrimination between ophthalmopathy and stable hyperthyroidism by a 13-signature model showed roughly 85% sensitivity and roughly 80% specificity.

Amplification from RNA transcripts yielded the TCR beta CDR3 regions. HTBI-primed RT-PCR formed the first round, and a multiplex PCR formed the second. MiXCR, applied by TCRdb to the multiplex PCR reads, yields one record per CDR3 protein. The sample holds 620,000 or so distinct CDR3 sequences, 22% seen once. Trimming at V came to 4 bases and at J to 5 bases, leaving 9 bases not matched to a gene. This CDR3 has 15 amino acids. Germline V lookup: CDR1 SGDLS, CDR2 YYNGEE. Sequencing used peripheral blood. This chain links TRBV9 with TRBJ2-5, with 9 bases identical to TRBD2. The sequence derives from a woman younger than 30 with stable Graves' hyperthyroidism. Some clones in this sample may be carry-over from other donors' samples. The DNA for the CDR3 is TGTGCCAGCAGCCTTGTTAGCGGGGGTTTCGAGACCCAGTACTTC. This translates into CASSLVSGGFETQYF.